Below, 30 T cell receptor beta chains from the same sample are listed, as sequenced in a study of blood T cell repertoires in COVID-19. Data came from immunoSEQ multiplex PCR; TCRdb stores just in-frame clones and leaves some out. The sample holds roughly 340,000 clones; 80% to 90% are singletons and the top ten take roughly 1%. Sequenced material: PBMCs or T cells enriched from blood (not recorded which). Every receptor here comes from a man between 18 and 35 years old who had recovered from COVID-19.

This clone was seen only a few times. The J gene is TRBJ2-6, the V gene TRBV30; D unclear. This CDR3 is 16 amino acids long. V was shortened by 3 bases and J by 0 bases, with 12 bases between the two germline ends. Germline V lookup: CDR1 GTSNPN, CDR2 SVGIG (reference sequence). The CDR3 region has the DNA TGTGCCTGGAGCGACATAAGAAGCTCTGGGGCCAACGTCCTGACTTTC. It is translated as CAWSDIRSSGANVLTF.

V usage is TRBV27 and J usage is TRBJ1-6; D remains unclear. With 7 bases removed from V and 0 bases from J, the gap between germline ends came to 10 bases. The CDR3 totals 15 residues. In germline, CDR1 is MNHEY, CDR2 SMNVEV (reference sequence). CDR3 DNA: TGTGCCAGCAAAATCCGGAGCTCCTATAATTCACCCCTCCACTTT. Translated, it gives CASKIRSSYNSPLHF.

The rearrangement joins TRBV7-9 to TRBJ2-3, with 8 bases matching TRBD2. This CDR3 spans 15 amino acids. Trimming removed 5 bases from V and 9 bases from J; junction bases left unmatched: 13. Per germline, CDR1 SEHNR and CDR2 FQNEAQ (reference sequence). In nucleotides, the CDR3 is TGTGCCAGCAGCCCTGGGACTAGGGTTACAGGGACGCAGTATTTT. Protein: CASSPGTRVTGTQYF.

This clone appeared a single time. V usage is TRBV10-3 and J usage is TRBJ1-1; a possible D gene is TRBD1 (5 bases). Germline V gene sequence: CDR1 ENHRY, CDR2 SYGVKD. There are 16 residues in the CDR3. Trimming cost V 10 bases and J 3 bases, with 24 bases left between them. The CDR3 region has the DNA TGTGCCACTAGGAAATTAGGAGGGCAGGGCCACACTGAAGCTTTCTTT. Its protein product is CATRKLGGQGHTEAFF.

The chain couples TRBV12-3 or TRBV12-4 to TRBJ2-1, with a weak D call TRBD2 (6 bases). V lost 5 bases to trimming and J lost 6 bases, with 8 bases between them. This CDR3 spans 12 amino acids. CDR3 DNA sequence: TGTGCCAGCAGTCTGACTAGCAATGAGCAGTTCTTC. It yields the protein CASSLTSNEQFF.

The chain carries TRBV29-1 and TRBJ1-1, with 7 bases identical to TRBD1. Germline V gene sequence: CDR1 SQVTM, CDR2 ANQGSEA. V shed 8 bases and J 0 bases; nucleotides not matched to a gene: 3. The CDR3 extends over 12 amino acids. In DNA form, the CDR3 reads TGCAGCACCAGGGGGGTGAACACTGAAGCTTTCTTT. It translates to CSTRGVNTEAFF.

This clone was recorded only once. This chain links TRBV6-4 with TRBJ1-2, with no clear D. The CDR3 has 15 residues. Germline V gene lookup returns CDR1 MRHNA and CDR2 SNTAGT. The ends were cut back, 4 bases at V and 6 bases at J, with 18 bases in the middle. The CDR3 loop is CASSVPPDLGDGYTF. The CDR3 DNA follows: TGTGCCAGCAGTGTACCACCAGACCTGGGCGATGGCTACACCTTC.

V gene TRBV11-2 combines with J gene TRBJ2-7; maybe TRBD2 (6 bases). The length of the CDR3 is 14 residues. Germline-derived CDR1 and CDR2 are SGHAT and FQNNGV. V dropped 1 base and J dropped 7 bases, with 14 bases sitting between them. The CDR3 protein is CASSLAGTPGEQYF. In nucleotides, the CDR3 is TGTGCCAGCAGCTTAGCGGGGACTCCAGGGGAGCAGTACTTC.

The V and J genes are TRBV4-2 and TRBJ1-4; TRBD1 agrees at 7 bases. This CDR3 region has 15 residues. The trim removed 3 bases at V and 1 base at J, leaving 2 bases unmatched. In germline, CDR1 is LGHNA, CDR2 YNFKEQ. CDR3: CASSHNRGTNEKLFF. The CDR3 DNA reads TGTGCCAGCAGCCACAACAGGGGAACTAATGAAAAACTGTTTTTT.

The CDR3 coding sequence is TGCGCCAGCAGCCAAGATGGTGACAGGCCATCCTATAATTCACCCCTCCACTTT. Translated: CASSQDGDRPSYNSPLHF. V gene TRBV4-3 combines with J gene TRBJ1-6, with D perhaps TRBD1 (6 bases). The V gene lost 0 bases and the J gene lost 1 base, with 13 bases spanning the gap. The CDR3 spans 18 residues. Germline V CDR1 and CDR2: LGHNA, YSLEER.

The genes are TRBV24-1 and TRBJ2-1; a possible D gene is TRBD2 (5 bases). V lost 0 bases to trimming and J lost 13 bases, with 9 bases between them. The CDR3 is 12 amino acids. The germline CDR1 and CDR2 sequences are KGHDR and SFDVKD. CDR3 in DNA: TGTGCCACCAGTGATTTGGAGGGAGCACAGTTCTTC. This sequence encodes CATSDLEGAQFF.

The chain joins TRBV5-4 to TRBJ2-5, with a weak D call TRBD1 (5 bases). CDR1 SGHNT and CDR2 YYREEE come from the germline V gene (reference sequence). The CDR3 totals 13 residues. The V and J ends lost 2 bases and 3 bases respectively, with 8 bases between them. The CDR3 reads CASSLLGEETQYF. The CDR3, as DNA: TGTGCCAGCAGCTTATTAGGGGAAGAGACCCAGTACTTC.

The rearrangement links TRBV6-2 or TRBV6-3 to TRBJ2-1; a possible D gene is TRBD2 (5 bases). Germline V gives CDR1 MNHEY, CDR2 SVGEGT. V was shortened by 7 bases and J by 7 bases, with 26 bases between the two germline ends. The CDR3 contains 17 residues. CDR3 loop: CASTPSPAAGSNNEQFF. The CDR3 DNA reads TGTGCCAGCACCCCCTCCCCAGCGGCAGGTTCAAATAATGAGCAGTTCTTC.

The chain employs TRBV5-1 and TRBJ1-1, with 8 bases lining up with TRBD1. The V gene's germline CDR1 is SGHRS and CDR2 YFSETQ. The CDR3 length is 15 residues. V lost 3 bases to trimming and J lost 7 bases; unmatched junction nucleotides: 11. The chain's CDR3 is CASSSYRGVSNEAFF. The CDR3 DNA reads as TGCGCCAGCAGCTCATACAGGGGGGTGAGTAATGAAGCTTTCTTT.

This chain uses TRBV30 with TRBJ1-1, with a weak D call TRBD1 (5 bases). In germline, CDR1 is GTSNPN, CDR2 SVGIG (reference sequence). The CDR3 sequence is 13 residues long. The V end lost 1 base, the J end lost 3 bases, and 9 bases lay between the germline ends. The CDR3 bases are TGTGCCTGGAGTGCCGGGGGGTACACTGAAGCTTTCTTT. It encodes CAWSAGGYTEAFF.

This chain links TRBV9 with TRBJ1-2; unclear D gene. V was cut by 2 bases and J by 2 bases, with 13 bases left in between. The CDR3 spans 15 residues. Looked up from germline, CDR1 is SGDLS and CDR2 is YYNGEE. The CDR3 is CASSVRGSGNYGYTF. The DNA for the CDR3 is TGTGCCAGCAGCGTCAGAGGATCTGGGAACTATGGCTACACCTTC.

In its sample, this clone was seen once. This CDR3 reads CASSEYGPAGAYNEQFF. The CDR3 DNA reads as TGTGCCAGCAGTGAATACGGACCAGCGGGAGCCTACAATGAGCAGTTCTTC. This chain joins TRBV2 and TRBJ2-1; 8 bases fit TRBD2. The germline gives CDR1 SNHLY, CDR2 FYNNEI. Trimming removed 2 bases from V and 2 bases from J; junction bases left unmatched: 8. CDR3 length: 17 amino acids.

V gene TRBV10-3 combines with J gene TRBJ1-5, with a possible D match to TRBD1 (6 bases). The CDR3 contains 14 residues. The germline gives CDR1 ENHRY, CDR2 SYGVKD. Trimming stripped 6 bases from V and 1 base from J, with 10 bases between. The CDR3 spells CAISPDSSNQPQHF. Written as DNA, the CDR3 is TGTGCCATCAGCCCGGACAGCAGCAATCAGCCCCAGCATTTT.

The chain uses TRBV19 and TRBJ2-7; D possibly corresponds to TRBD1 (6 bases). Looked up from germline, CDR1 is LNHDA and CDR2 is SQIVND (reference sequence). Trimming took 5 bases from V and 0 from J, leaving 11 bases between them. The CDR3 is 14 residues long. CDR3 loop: CASSPRDTSYEQYF. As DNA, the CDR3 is TGTGCCAGTAGTCCCCGGGACACCTCCTACGAGCAGTACTTC.

CDR3 region: CASSQGGLNTEAFF. CDR3 DNA sequence: TGTGCCAGCAGCCAAGGAGGGCTGAACACTGAAGCTTTCTTT. J is TRBJ1-1 and V is TRBV4-2, with D uncertain. The germline V and J ends were trimmed by 1 base and 0 bases, with 6 bases remaining between them. CDR3 length equals 14 residues. Germline CDR1 is LGHNA and CDR2 is YNFKEQ.

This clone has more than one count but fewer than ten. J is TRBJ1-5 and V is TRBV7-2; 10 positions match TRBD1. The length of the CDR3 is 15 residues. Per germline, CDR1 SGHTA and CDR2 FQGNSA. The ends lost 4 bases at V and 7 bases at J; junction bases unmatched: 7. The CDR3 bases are TGTGCCAGCAGCTCGACAGGGGGCCTAGAACAGCCCCAGCATTTT. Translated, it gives CASSSTGGLEQPQHF.

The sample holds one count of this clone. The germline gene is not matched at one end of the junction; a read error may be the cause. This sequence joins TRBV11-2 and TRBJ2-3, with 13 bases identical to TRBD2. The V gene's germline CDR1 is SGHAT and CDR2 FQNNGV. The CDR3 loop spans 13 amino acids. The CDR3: CASSPGVLAGGDF. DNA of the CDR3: TGTGCCAGCAGCCCGGGGGTACTAGCGGGAGGGGATTTT. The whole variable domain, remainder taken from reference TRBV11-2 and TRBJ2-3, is EAGVAQSPRYKIIEKRQSVAFWCNPISGHATLYWYQQILGQGPKLLIQFQNNGVVDDSQLPKDRFSAERLKGVDSTLKIQPAKLEDSAVYLCASSPGVLAGGDFGPGTRLTVL.

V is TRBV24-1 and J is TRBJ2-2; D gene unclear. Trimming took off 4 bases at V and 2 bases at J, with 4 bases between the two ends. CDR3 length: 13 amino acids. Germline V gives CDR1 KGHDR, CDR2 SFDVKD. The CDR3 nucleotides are TGTGCCACCAGTGACCCTAACACCGGGGAGCTGTTTTTT. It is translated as CATSDPNTGELFF.

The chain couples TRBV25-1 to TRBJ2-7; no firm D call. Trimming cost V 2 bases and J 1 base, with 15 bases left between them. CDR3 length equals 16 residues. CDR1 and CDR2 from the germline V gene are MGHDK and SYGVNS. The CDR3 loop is CASSEGLGRISYEQYF. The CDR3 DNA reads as TGTGCCAGCAGTGAAGGTCTCGGCAGGATATCCTACGAGCAGTACTTC.

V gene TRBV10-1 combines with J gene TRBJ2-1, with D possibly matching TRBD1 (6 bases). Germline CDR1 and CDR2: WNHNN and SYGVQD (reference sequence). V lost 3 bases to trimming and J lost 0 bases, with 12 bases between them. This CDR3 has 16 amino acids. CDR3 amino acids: CASSETGYSSYNEQFF. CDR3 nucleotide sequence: TGCGCCAGCAGTGAAACAGGGTACAGCTCCTACAATGAGCAGTTCTTC.

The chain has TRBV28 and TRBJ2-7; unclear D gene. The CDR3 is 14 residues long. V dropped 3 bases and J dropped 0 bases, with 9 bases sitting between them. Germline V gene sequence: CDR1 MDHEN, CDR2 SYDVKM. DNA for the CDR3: TGTGCCAGCAGTTTCGACTCAAGCTCCTACGAGCAGTACTTC. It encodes CASSFDSSSYEQYF.

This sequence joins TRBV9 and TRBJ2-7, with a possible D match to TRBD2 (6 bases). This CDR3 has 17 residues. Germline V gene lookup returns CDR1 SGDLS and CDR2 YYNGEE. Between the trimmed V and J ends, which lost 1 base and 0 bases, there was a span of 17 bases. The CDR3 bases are TGTGCCAGCAGCGTATCCCCTTTGAGCGGGCCCTCCTACGAGCAGTACTTC. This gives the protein CASSVSPLSGPSYEQYF.

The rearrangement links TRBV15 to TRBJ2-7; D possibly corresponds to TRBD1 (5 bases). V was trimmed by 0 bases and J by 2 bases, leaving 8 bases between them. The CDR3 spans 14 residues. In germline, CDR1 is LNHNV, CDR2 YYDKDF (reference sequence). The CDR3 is CATSRDQGPYEQYF. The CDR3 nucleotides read TGTGCCACCAGCAGAGACCAGGGTCCCTACGAGCAGTACTTC.

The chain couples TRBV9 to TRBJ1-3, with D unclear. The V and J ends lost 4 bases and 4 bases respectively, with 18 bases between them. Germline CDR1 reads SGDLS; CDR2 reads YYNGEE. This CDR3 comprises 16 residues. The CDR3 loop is CASSPRLDVAGNTIYF. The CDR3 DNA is TGTGCCAGCAGCCCTCGACTCGATGTCGCGGGAAACACCATATATTTT.

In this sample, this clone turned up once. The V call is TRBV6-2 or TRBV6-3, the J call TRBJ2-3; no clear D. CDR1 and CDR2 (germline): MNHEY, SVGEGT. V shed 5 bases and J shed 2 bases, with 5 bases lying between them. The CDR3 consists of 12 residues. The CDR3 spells CASSQDTDTQYF. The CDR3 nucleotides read TGTGCCAGCAGTCAGGACACAGATACGCAGTATTTT.